This T cell receptor beta chain was sequenced in a study of blood T cell repertoires in COVID-19. Across the whole study: Samples representing acute and convalescent COVID-19 were sourced from the United States, Italy and Spain. PBMCs, B-cell-depleted T cells, or T cells provided the cDNA or gDNA that made up the material.

Authors' data handling: How many nucleated cells were present was estimated from reference gene primer amplification. Sequencing used immunoSEQ multiplex PCR; TCRdb keeps in-frame clones, though not all of them. V, J and clone size were drawn from that table, and D and trimming were deduced from the DNA. This sample has 300,000 or so clones, with approximately 86% found just once. Germline V gives CDR1 MGHRA, CDR2 YSYEKL. Trimming cost V 4 bases and J 4 bases; bases outside gene matches: 4. This CDR3 spans 15 amino acids. Sequenced input: peripheral blood. The rearrangement uses TRBV4-1 and TRBJ1-2; 12 nucleotides agree with TRBD1. The receptor was isolated from a man aged 65 to 85 with acute or convalescent COVID-19. The CDR3 reads CASSRGTGGGYGYTF. As DNA, the CDR3 is TGCGCCAGCAGCCGAGGGACAGGGGGCGGCTATGGCTACACCTTC.